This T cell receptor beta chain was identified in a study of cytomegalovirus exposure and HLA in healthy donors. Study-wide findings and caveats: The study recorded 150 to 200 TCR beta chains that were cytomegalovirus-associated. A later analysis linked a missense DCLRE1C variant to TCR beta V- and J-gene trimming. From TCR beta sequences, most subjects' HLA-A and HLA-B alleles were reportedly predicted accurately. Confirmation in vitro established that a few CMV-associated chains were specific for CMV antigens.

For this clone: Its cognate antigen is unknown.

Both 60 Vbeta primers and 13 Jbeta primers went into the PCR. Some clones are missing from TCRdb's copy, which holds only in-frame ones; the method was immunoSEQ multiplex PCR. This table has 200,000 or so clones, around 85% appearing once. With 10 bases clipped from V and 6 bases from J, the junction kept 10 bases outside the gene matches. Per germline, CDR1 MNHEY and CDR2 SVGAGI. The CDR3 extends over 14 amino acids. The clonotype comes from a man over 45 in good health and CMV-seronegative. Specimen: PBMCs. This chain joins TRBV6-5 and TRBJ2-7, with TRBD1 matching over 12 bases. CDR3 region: CATWRGQGASEQYF. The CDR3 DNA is TGTGCCACCTGGCGGGGACAGGGGGCTTCCGAGCAGTACTTC.